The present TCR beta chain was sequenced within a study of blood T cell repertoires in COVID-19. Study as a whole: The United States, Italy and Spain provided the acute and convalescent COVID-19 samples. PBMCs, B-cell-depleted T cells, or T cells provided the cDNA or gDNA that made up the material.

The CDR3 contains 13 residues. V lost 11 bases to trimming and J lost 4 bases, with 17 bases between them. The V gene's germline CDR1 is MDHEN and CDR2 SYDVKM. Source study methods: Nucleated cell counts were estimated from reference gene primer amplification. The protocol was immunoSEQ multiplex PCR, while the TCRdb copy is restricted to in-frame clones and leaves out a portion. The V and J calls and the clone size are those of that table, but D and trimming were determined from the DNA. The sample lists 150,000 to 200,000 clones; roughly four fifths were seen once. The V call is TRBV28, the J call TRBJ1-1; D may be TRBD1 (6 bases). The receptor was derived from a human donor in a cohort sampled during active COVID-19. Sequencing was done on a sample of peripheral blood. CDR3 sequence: CASRGGGGTEAFF. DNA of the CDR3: TGTGCCTCTCGAGGGGGGGGAGGCACTGAAGCTTTCTTT.